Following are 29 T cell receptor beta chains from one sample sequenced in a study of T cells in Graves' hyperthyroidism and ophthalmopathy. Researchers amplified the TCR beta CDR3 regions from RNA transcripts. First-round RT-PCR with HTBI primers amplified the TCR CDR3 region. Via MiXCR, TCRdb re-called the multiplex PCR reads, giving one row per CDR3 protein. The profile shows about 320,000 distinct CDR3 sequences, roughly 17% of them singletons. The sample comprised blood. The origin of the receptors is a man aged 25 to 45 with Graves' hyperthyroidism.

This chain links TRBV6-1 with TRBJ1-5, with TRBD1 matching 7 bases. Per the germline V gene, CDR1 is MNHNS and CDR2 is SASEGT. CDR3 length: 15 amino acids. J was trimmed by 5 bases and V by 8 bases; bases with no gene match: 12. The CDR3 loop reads CASRNLRGRDQPQHF. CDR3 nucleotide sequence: TGTGCCAGCCGCAACCTCAGGGGGAGGGATCAGCCCCAGCATTTT.

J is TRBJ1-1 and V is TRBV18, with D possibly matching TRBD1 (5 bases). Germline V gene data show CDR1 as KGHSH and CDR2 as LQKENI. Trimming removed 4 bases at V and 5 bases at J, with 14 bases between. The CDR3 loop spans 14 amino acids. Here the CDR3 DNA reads TGTGCCAGCTCACGACCCCCGGGGGGAACTGAAGCTTTCTTT. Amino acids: CASSRPPGGTEAFF. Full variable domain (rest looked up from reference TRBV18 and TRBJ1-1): NAGVMQNPRHLVRRRGQEARLRCSPMKGHSHVYWYRQLPEEGLKFMVYLQKENIIDESGMPKERFSAEFPKEGPSILRIQQVVRGDSAAYFCASSRPPGGTEAFFGQGTRLTVV.

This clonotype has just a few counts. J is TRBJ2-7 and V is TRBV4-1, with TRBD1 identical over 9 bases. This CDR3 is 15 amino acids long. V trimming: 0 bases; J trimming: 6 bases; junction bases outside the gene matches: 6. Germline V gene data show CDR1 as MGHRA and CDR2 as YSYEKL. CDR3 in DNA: TGCGCCAGCAGCCAAGATCATACAGGGGGCGTCGAGCAGTACTTC. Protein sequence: CASSQDHTGGVEQYF.

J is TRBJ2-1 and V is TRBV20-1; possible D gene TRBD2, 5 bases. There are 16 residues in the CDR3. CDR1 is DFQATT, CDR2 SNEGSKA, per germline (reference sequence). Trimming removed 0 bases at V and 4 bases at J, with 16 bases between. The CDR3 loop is CSARDLEERQYNEQFF. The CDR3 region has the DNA TGCAGTGCTAGAGACCTGGAGGAGCGGCAATACAATGAGCAGTTCTTC.

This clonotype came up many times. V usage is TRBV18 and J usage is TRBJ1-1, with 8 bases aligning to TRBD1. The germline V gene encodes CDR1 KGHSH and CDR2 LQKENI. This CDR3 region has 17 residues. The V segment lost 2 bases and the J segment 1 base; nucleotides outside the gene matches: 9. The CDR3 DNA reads TGTGCCAGCTCACCATATGGACAGGGCGTGGCGAACACTGAAGCTTTCTTT. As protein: CASSPYGQGVANTEAFF.

CDR3 sequence (DNA): TGTGCCATCAGTGGGGGGGGCCTTACAACCACTGAAGCTTTCTTT. This translates into CAISGGGLTTTEAFF. This rearrangement joins TRBV10-3 to TRBJ1-1, with D possibly TRBD1 on 6 matching bases. Germline assignment: CDR1 ENHRY and CDR2 SYGVKD. This CDR3 contains 15 residues. V was clipped by 4 bases and J by 4 bases, with 16 bases between them.

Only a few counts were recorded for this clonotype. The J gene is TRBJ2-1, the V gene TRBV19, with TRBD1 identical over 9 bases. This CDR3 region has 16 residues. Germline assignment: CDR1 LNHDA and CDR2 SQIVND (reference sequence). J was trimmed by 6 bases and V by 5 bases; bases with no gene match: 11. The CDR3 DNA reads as TGTGCCAGTAGTTGGGGGGGGGACAGGGCAGGCAATGAGCAGTTCTTC. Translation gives CASSWGGDRAGNEQFF.

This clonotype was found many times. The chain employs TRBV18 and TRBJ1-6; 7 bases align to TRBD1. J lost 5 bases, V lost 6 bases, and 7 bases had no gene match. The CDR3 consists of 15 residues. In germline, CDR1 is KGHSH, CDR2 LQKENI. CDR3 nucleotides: TGTGCCAGCTCTCCGAGACAGGGAGATAATTCACCCCTCCACTTT. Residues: CASSPRQGDNSPLHF.

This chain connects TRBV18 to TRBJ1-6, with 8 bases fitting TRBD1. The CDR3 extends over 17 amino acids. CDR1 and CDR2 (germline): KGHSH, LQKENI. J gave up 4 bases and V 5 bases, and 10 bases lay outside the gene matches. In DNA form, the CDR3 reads TGTGCCAGCTCATCCGTCCCGGGACAGGAGTATAATTCACCCCTCCACTTT. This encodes CASSSVPGQEYNSPLHF.

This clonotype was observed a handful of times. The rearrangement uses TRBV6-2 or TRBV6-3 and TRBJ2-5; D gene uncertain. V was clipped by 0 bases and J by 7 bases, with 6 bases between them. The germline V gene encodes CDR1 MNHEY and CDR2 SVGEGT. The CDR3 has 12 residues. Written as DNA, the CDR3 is TGTGCCAGCAGTTACTCCTTAGGGACCCAGTACTTC. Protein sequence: CASSYSLGTQYF.

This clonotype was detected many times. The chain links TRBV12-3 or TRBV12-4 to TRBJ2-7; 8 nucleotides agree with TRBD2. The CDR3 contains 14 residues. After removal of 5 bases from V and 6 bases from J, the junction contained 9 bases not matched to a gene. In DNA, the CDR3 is TGTGCCAGCAGTAACCCGGGACTAGACGTCGAGCAGTACTTC. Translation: CASSNPGLDVEQYF.

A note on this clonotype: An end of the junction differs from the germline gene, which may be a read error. The CDR3 DNA sequence: TGCGCCAGCAGCTTACAGGACACGGAAGCTTTCTTT. Its protein is CASSLQDTEAFF. This chain links TRBV5-1 with TRBJ1-1; the D gene is possibly TRBD1 (5 bases). The CDR3 sequence is 12 residues long. In germline, CDR1 is SGHRS, CDR2 YFSETQ.

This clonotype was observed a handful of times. This CDR3 is CASSEDRGNYEQYF. CDR3 sequence (DNA): TGTGCCAGCAGCGAGGACAGAGGGAACTACGAGCAGTACTTC. V is TRBV7-2 and J is TRBJ2-7, with D possibly matching TRBD1 (6 bases). Germline lookup yields CDR1 SGHTA and CDR2 FQGNSA. V lost 5 bases and J 3 bases, leaving 14 bases between the germline ends. The CDR3 has 14 amino acids.

In nucleotides, the CDR3 is TGCAGTGCTCTAAGGTCTAGCGGGGGCAATGAGCAGTTCTTC. Protein sequence: CSALRSSGGNEQFF. J is TRBJ2-1 and V is TRBV20-1, with 10 bases fitting TRBD2. The CDR3 covers 14 residues. Germline V gene sequence: CDR1 DFQATT, CDR2 SNEGSKA (reference sequence). Trimming took 5 bases from V and 6 from J; bases not matched to a gene: 7.

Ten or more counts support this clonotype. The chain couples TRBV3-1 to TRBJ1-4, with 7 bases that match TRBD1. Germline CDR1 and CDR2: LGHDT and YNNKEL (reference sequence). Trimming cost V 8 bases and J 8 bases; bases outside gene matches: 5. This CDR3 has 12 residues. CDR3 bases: TGTGCCAGCGAGGCAGGGGGAGAAAAACTGTTTTTT. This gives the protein CASEAGGEKLFF.

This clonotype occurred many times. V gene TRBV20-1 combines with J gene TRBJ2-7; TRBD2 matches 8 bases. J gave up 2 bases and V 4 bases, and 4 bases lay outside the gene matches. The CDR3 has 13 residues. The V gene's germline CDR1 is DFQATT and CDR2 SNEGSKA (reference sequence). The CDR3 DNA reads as TGCAGTGCTAAAAGCGGGGGTGCCTACGAGCAGTACTTC. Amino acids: CSAKSGGAYEQYF.

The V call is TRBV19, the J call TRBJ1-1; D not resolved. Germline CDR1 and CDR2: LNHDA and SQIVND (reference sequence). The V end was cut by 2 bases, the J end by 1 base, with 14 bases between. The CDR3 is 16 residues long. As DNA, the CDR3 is TGTGCCAGTAGTATATATTTGGGGAGAAAGAACACTGAAGCTTTCTTT. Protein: CASSIYLGRKNTEAFF.

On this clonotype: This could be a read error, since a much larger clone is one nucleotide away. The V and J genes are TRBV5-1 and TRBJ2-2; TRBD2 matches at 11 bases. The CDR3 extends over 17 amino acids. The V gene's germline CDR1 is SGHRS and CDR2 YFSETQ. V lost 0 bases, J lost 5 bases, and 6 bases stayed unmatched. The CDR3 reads CASSLELAGVKTGELFF. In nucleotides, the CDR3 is TGCGCCAGCAGCTTGGAACTAGCGGGAGTGAAGACCGGGGAGCTGTTTTTT.

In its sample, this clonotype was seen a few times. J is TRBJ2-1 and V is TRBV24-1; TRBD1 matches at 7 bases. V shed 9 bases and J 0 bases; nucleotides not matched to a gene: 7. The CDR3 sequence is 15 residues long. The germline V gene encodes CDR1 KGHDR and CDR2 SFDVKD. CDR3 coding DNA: TGTGCCACCGGAACAGGGGCGAGCTCCTACAATGAGCAGTTCTTC. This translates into CATGTGASSYNEQFF.

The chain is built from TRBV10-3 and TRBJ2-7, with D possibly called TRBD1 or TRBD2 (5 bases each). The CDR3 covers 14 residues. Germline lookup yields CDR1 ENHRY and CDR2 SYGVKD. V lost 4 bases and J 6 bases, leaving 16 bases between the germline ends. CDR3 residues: CAISGLSRGGEQYF. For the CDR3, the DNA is TGTGCCATCAGTGGGCTGAGTCGTGGGGGCGAGCAGTACTTC.

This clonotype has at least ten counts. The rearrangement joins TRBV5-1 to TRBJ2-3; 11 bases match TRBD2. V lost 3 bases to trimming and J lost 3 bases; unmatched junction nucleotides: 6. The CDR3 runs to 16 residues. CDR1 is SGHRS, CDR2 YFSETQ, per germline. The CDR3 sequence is CASSSTSGSGTDTQYF. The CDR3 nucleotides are TGCGCCAGCAGCTCTACTAGCGGGAGTGGTACAGATACGCAGTATTTT.

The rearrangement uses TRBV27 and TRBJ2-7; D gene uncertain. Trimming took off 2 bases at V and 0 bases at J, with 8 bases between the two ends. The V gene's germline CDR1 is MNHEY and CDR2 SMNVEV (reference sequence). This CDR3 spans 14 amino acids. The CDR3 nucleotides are TGTGCCAGCAGTTTAGGGGTCAACTCCTACGAGCAGTACTTC. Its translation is CASSLGVNSYEQYF.

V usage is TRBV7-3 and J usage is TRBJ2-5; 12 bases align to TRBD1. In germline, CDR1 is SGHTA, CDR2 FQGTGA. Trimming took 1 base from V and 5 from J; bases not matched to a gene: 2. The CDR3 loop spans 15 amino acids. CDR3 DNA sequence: TGTGCCAGCAGCTTAAGTGGGACAGGGGGCGAGACCCAGTACTTC. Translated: CASSLSGTGGETQYF.

CDR3 region: CASRLGGEQYF. For the CDR3, the DNA is TGTGCCAGCAGGCTGGGCGGGGAGCAGTACTTC. The chain links TRBV27 to TRBJ2-7; D possibly corresponds to TRBD2 (5 bases). This CDR3 is 11 amino acids long. V lost 6 bases and J lost 7, with 10 bases in between. Germline V gene data show CDR1 as MNHEY and CDR2 as SMNVEV (reference sequence).

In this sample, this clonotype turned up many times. For the CDR3, the DNA is TGCGCCAGCAGTGAGTTTGGACTAGCTAATGAGCAGTTCTTC. Protein: CASSEFGLANEQFF. This chain uses TRBV10-2 with TRBJ2-1; 8 nucleotides agree with TRBD2. This CDR3 region has 14 residues. The trim removed 1 base at V and 7 bases at J, leaving 3 bases unmatched. Germline loops: CDR1 WSHSY, CDR2 SAAADI.

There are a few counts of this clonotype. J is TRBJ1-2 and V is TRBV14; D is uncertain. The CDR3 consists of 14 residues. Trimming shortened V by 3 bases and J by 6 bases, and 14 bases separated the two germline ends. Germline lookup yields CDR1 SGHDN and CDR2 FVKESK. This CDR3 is CASSHRTRRDGYTF. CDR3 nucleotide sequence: TGTGCCAGCAGCCACAGAACTCGCAGAGATGGCTACACCTTC.

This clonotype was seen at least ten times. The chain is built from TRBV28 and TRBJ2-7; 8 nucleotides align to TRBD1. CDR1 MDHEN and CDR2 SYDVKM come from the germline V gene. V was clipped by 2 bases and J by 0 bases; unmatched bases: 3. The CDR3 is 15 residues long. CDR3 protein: CASSLRDRSSYEQYF. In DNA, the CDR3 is TGTGCCAGCAGTTTAAGGGACAGGAGCTCCTACGAGCAGTACTTC. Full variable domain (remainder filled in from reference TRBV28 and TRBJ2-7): DVKVTQSSRYLVKRTGEKVFLECVQDMDHENMFWYRQDPGLGLRLIYFSYDVKMKEKGDIPEGYSVSREKKERFSLILESASTNQTSMYLCASSLRDRSSYEQYFGPGTRLTVT.

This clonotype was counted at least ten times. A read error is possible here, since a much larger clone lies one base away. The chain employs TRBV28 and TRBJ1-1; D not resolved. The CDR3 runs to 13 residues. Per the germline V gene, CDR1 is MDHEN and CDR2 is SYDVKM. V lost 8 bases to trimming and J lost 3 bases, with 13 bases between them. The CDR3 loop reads CASHEDRYTEAFF. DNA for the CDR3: TGTGCCAGCCACGAAGACCGTTACACTGAAGCTTTCTTT.

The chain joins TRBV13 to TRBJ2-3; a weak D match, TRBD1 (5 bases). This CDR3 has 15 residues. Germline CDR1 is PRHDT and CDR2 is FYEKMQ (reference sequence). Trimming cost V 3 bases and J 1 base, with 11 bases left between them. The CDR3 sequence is CASSLGRRGTDTQYF. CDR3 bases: TGTGCCAGCAGCTTGGGTCGCAGGGGCACAGATACGCAGTATTTT.